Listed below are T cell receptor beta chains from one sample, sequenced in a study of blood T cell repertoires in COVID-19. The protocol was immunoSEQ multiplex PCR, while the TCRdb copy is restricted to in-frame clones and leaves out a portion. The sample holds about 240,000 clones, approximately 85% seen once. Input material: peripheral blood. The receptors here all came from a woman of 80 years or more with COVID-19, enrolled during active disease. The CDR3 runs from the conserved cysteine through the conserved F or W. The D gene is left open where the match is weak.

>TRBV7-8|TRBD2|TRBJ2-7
CASSLGGLAGVTEQYF
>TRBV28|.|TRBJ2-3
CASVSRDTQYF
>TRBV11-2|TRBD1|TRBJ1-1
CASSSYRGLNTEAFF
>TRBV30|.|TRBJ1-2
CAWSNRVGIGYTF
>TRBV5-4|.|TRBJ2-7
CASRAGSSYEQYF
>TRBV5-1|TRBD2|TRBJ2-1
CASSLQAGGPRNEQFF
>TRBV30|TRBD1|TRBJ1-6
CAWITGGQNSPLHF
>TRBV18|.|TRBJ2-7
CASSQGGDYEQYF
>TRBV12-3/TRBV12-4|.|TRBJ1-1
CASSRQRGTEAFF
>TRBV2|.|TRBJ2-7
CASSRVSEQYF
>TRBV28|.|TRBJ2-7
CASSLNSPYEQYF